The 31 T cell receptor beta chains listed next were all sequenced from one sample in a study of identical twins. In TCRdb, the 5' RACE reads were re-called with MiXCR into one record per CDR3 protein. The data hold roughly 250,000 distinct CDR3 sequences, with roughly 7% observed a single time. This same sample was also taken into another study, of yellow fever vaccine responses in identical twins.

Sequencing was done on a sample of memory (CD45RO+) T cells sorted from blood. The receptors were gathered from a woman younger than 30 in good health.

The chain links TRBV4-1 to TRBJ2-7; TRBD2 agrees at 13 bases. The CDR3 runs to 19 residues. J was trimmed by 0 bases and V by 0 bases; bases with no gene match: 8. The V gene's germline CDR1 is MGHRA and CDR2 YSYEKL. This CDR3 reads CASSQDPSLAGGSSYEQYF. The CDR3 coding sequence is TGCGCCAGCAGCCAAGATCCCTCACTAGCGGGGGGGAGCTCCTACGAGCAGTACTTC.

This clonotype came up a few times. Here the CDR3 DNA reads TGTGCCAGCAGCTTAGGGGGGGGGACTAGACCCACCGGGGAGCTGTTTTTT. Protein: CASSLGGGTRPTGELFF. This chain joins TRBV7-2 and TRBJ2-2, with 8 bases fitting TRBD2. The CDR3 length is 17 residues. The germline gives CDR1 SGHTA, CDR2 FQGNSA. The V and J ends lost 1 base and 4 bases, in that order; junction bases with no gene match: 8.

This clonotype was seen at least ten times. The chain carries TRBV3-1 and TRBJ2-1, with 11 bases lining up with TRBD2. The J segment lost 5 bases and the V segment lost 2 bases, leaving 8 bases of the junction unmatched. Germline lookup yields CDR1 LGHDT and CDR2 YNNKEL (reference sequence). This CDR3 spans 17 amino acids. The CDR3 DNA sequence: TGTGCCAGCAGCCAATCCGGAAGACTAGCGGGAAACAATGAGCAGTTCTTC. Translated: CASSQSGRLAGNNEQFF.

The J gene is TRBJ2-3, the V gene TRBV2, with 15 positions matching TRBD2. Germline V gives CDR1 SNHLY, CDR2 FYNNEI. The CDR3 covers 16 residues. The J segment lost 3 bases and the V segment lost 7 bases, leaving 5 bases of the junction unmatched. This CDR3 reads CASTTGLAGGTDTQYF. CDR3 nucleotides: TGTGCCAGCACTACCGGACTAGCGGGAGGGACAGATACGCAGTATTTT.

J is TRBJ2-1 and V is TRBV25-1; tentative D call: TRBD1 (5 bases). The germline V and J ends were trimmed by 4 bases and 0 bases, with 7 bases remaining between them. The germline CDR1 and CDR2 sequences are MGHDK and SYGVNS. The CDR3 is 14 amino acids. The DNA for the CDR3 is TGTGCCAGCAGTGCCAGGGTCTCCTACAATGAGCAGTTCTTC. It yields the protein CASSARVSYNEQFF. Full variable domain (remainder filled in from reference TRBV25-1 and TRBJ2-1): EADIYQTPRYLVIGTGKKITLECSQTMGHDKMYWYQQDPGMELHLIHYSYGVNSTEKGDLSSESTVSRIRTEHFPLTLESARPSHTSQYLCASSARVSYNEQFFGPGTRLTVL.

This clonotype was recorded many times. The V and J genes are TRBV3-1 and TRBJ2-7; 13 bases are a match to TRBD2. This CDR3 is 16 amino acids long. With V trimmed by 4 bases and J by 4 bases, 7 bases remained unmatched. Looked up from germline, CDR1 is LGHDT and CDR2 is YNNKEL (reference sequence). CDR3 coding DNA: TGTGCCAGCAGCCCGGGACTAGCGGGAAGGGGGTACGAGCAGTACTTC. Translated, it gives CASSPGLAGRGYEQYF.

This clonotype appeared a few times. V and J are TRBV18 and TRBJ2-1, with TRBD1 as a possible D gene (5 bases). Germline assignment: CDR1 KGHSH and CDR2 LQKENI. V was shortened by 3 bases and J by 9 bases, with 12 bases between the two germline ends. The CDR3 runs to 13 residues. CDR3 DNA: TGTGCCAGCTCACCGACCAGGGATTCTGAGCAGTTCTTC. This translates into CASSPTRDSEQFF.

This clonotype turned up a few times. The genes are TRBV15 and TRBJ2-2; TRBD2 is a possible D gene (5 bases). CDR1 is LNHNV, CDR2 YYDKDF, per germline (reference sequence). CDR3 length: 12 residues. The V and J ends lost 7 bases and 7 bases respectively, with 10 bases between them. The CDR3 protein is CATTEEGGELFF. CDR3 DNA sequence: TGTGCCACCACGGAAGAGGGCGGGGAGCTGTTTTTT.

This clonotype was counted only a few times. The J gene is TRBJ2-3, the V gene TRBV6-1; 7 bases are shared with TRBD2. Unmatched junction bases numbered 13, after V lost 6 bases and J lost 1 base. The germline gives CDR1 MNHNS, CDR2 SASEGT. The CDR3 is made up of 17 amino acids. CDR3 region: CASRSRLALSGTDTQYF. CDR3 sequence (DNA): TGTGCCAGCAGGTCCAGACTAGCCCTATCGGGCACAGATACGCAGTATTTT.

This clonotype occurred a few times. The chain links TRBV20-1 to TRBJ2-1, with TRBD2 identical over 13 bases. The J segment lost 2 bases and the V segment lost 1 base, leaving 11 bases of the junction unmatched. Germline V gives CDR1 DFQATT, CDR2 SNEGSKA (reference sequence). The length of the CDR3 is 19 residues. As DNA, the CDR3 is TGCAGTGCTAGAGCCTTACTAGCGGGAGGGCCCAGCGCCTACAATGAGCAGTTCTTC. Translating it yields CSARALLAGGPSAYNEQFF.

Ten or more counts support this clonotype. V gene TRBV29-1 combines with J gene TRBJ2-1; 12 nucleotides line up with TRBD2. J was trimmed by 6 bases and V by 1 base; bases with no gene match: 16. CDR1 and CDR2 from the germline V gene are SQVTM and ANQGSEA. The CDR3 loop spans 19 amino acids. CDR3 bases: TGCAGCGTTGAAGGTGGGGCTATCTTCGGGACTAGCGGGTTCAATGAGCAGTTCTTC. Protein product: CSVEGGAIFGTSGFNEQFF.

In its sample, this clonotype was seen a few times. The CDR3 DNA follows: TGTGCCAGCAGCTTACCGGGACAAGGGACAGATACGCAGTATTTT. Its translation is CASSLPGQGTDTQYF. The V and J genes are TRBV11-3 and TRBJ2-3, with TRBD1 as a possible D gene (6 bases). Germline CDR1 and CDR2: SGHNT and YENEEA. Trimming shortened V by 2 bases and J by 3 bases, and 12 bases separated the two germline ends. There are 15 residues in the CDR3.

This clonotype was seen a few times. J is TRBJ2-1 and V is TRBV7-7; 8 bases fit TRBD2. Germline lookup yields CDR1 SSHAT and CDR2 FNYEAQ (reference sequence). V lost 1 base and J lost 6; bases outside the gene matches: 2. The length of the CDR3 is 14 residues. CDR3 coding DNA: TGTGCCAGCAGCTTAGGACTAGCGTCCAATGAGCAGTTCTTC. Encoded protein: CASSLGLASNEQFF.

This clonotype was seen more than once but under ten times. CDR3 loop: CASSLASRGLAGRETQYF. DNA of the CDR3: TGTGCCAGCAGTTTAGCCTCCAGAGGACTAGCGGGGAGAGAGACCCAGTACTTC. The gene calls are TRBV12-3 or TRBV12-4 and TRBJ2-5, with 12 bases aligning to TRBD2. The CDR3 consists of 18 residues. The V gene end was trimmed by 0 bases and the J gene end by 4 bases; junction bases not matched to a gene: 9.

The chain recombines TRBV28 with TRBJ1-2, with TRBD1 matching 11 bases. Germline CDR1 reads MDHEN; CDR2 reads SYDVKM. With V trimmed by 6 bases and J by 0 bases, 6 bases remained unmatched. The CDR3 covers 16 residues. Here the CDR3 reads CASRGTGGEANYGYTF. The DNA of the CDR3 is TGTGCCAGCAGGGGGACAGGGGGAGAGGCTAACTATGGCTACACCTTC.

The chain carries TRBV29-1 and TRBJ2-3; TRBD2 agrees at 9 bases. CDR3 length equals 14 residues. Germline lookup yields CDR1 SQVTM and CDR2 ANQGSEA. With 3 bases clipped from V and 5 bases from J, the junction kept 6 bases outside the gene matches. Here the CDR3 DNA reads TGCAGCGTTGATGCGGGAGGGGCAAGAGATACGCAGTATTTT. Translating it yields CSVDAGGARDTQYF.

This clonotype was recorded at least ten times. The chain uses TRBV28 and TRBJ2-3, with D possibly called TRBD1 or TRBD2 (6 bases each). Trimming cost V 4 bases and J 0 bases, with 11 bases left between them. This CDR3 spans 15 amino acids. Germline-derived CDR1 and CDR2 are MDHEN and SYDVKM. CDR3 in amino acids: CASSSGGTSTDTQYF. Written as DNA, the CDR3 is TGTGCCAGCAGTTCGGGCGGGACAAGCACAGATACGCAGTATTTT.

This clonotype was observed many times. This chain connects TRBV7-9 to TRBJ1-2, with D possibly TRBD1 on 6 matching bases. The CDR3 consists of 16 residues. Trimming left V 4 bases short and J 1 base short, with 16 bases between. In germline, CDR1 is SEHNR, CDR2 FQNEAQ (reference sequence). The CDR3 is CASSWIGQLYNYGYTF. CDR3 sequence (DNA): TGTGCCAGCAGCTGGATCGGACAGTTATATAACTATGGCTACACCTTC.

This clonotype was observed a handful of times. The chain joins TRBV27 to TRBJ2-5, with D possibly called TRBD1 or TRBD2 (5 bases each). CDR1 and CDR2 (germline): MNHEY, SMNVEV (reference sequence). The CDR3 covers 16 residues. V was shortened by 1 base and J by 2 bases, with 14 bases between the two germline ends. The DNA of the CDR3 is TGTGCCAGCAGTTTATTAGGGGACGTAAGACAAGAGACCCAGTACTTC. It encodes CASSLLGDVRQETQYF.

This clonotype was counted ten times or more. The rearrangement links TRBV20-1 to TRBJ2-7, with 7 bases identical to TRBD2. The ends lost 3 bases at V and 7 bases at J; junction bases unmatched: 9. Germline V lookup: CDR1 DFQATT, CDR2 SNEGSKA (reference sequence). The CDR3 contains 13 residues. CDR3 region: CSARRLAEGEQYF. The DNA of the CDR3 is TGCAGTGCTAGGAGGCTAGCGGAGGGAGAGCAGTACTTC.

The chain joins TRBV11-3 to TRBJ2-1; 13 bases are a match to TRBD2. V trimming: 4 bases; J trimming: 2 bases; junction bases outside the gene matches: 5. This CDR3 comprises 17 residues. The germline V gene has CDR1 SGHNT and CDR2 YENEEA. CDR3 nucleotide sequence: TGTGCCAGCAGCTCCACTAGCGGGGGGGCCACCTACAATGAGCAGTTCTTC. It translates to CASSSTSGGATYNEQFF.

The chain carries TRBV12-3 or TRBV12-4 and TRBJ1-1; D is ambiguous. There are 13 residues in the CDR3. V was shortened by 6 bases and J by 4 bases, with 12 bases between the two germline ends. The CDR3 region has the DNA TGTGCCAGCAGGGCGGACGGGAGCACTGAAGCTTTCTTT. Translating gives CASRADGSTEAFF.

The rearrangement links TRBV2 to TRBJ2-3; TRBD2 might be the D (5 bases). Germline V gene lookup returns CDR1 SNHLY and CDR2 FYNNEI. With 7 bases removed from V and 2 bases from J, the gap between germline ends came to 16 bases. The CDR3 is 15 residues long. CDR3 in amino acids: CASNPGGGLTDTQYF. CDR3 nucleotides: TGTGCCAGCAACCCAGGCGGCGGACTCACAGATACGCAGTATTTT.

The V gene is TRBV6-6, the J gene TRBJ1-1; D gene unclear. V dropped 6 bases and J dropped 5 bases, with 10 bases sitting between them. The CDR3 runs to 12 residues. CDR1 MNHNY and CDR2 SVGAGI come from the germline V gene (reference sequence). The CDR3 nucleotides are TGTGCCAGCAGAAGGAAAGGGACTGAAGCTTTCTTT. Protein: CASRRKGTEAFF.

The J gene is TRBJ2-2, the V gene TRBV6-2 or TRBV6-3; D gene unclear. The V gene's germline CDR1 is MNHEY and CDR2 SVGEGT. The ends were cut back, 9 bases at V and 6 bases at J, with 11 bases in the middle. This CDR3 has 12 residues. The CDR3, as DNA: TGTGCCAGTCGAGACCCCGCCGGGGAGCTGTTTTTT. This gives the protein CASRDPAGELFF.

This rearrangement joins TRBV5-6 to TRBJ2-4; D ambiguous. The CDR3 contains 14 residues. The ends were cut back, 0 bases at V and 2 bases at J, with 6 bases in the middle. CDR1 is SGHDT, CDR2 YYEEEE, per germline. Here the CDR3 DNA reads TGTGCCAGCAGCTTGGTGGGTCCCAAAAACATTCAGTACTTC. Translated, it gives CASSLVGPKNIQYF.

This clonotype was found a few times. This chain connects TRBV2 to TRBJ2-2; 10 bases line up with TRBD2. Germline V gene data show CDR1 as SNHLY and CDR2 as FYNNEI. The CDR3 spans 14 residues. Trimming removed 7 bases from V and 5 bases from J; junction bases left unmatched: 4. CDR3 sequence reads: CASKEREGTGELFF. The CDR3 DNA reads TGTGCCAGCAAGGAGCGGGAGGGTACCGGGGAGCTGTTTTTT.

This clonotype was seen a handful of times. The V call is TRBV7-2, the J call TRBJ2-3; no clear D gene. Per germline, CDR1 SGHTA and CDR2 FQGNSA. The CDR3 length is 15 residues. The ends were cut back, 1 base at V and 2 bases at J, with 10 bases in the middle. As DNA, the CDR3 is TGTGCCAGCAGCTTAGGAGGCTATAACACAGATACGCAGTATTTT. This sequence encodes CASSLGGYNTDTQYF.

Note on this clonotype: The junction and the germline gene differ at one end; a read error may be behind it. The chain couples TRBV5-8 to TRBJ2-5; D is perhaps TRBD2 (6 bases). Germline CDR1 SGHTS, CDR2 YDEGEE. The CDR3 loop spans 15 amino acids. CDR3: CAISPGTPLQETQYF. CDR3 bases: TGTGCCATCAGCCCCGGGACTCCTCTTCAAGAGACCCAGTACTTC.

Many counts were recorded for this clonotype. V usage is TRBV11-2 and J usage is TRBJ2-1, with D possibly matching TRBD2 (7 bases). V lost 2 bases and J 3 bases, leaving 14 bases between the germline ends. Germline V gives CDR1 SGHAT, CDR2 FQNNGV. The CDR3 length is 16 residues. The CDR3: CASSLNGGGIYNEQFF. The CDR3 nucleotides read TGTGCCAGCAGCTTAAACGGCGGGGGCATCTACAATGAGCAGTTCTTC.

This clonotype occurred a few times. V is TRBV12-3 or TRBV12-4 and J is TRBJ2-6, with 7 bases identical to TRBD1. V gave up 1 base and J gave up 3 bases; unmatched junction bases: 9. The CDR3 length is 18 residues. Written as DNA, the CDR3 is TGTGCCAGCAGTTTAGAGGGGACAGAGCTTTTTGGGGCCAACGTCCTGACTTTC. Amino acids: CASSLEGTELFGANVLTF.